This T cell receptor (beta chain) was documented in a study of OX40 agonist ivuxolimab in advanced cancers. Study information: Patients received intravenous ivuxolimab every 2 weeks at 0.01 to 10 mg/kg. General observations from the study: Nonresponders included some who also had low normalized T-cell clonal expansion.

V was clipped by 2 bases and J by 14 bases; unmatched bases: 12. This CDR3 comprises 15 residues. Per germline, CDR1 SGHTA and CDR2 FQGNSA. Turning to this clone: Its target is not known.

Enrollment shut out patients with autoimmune disease history or systemic immunosuppression. Peripheral blood came from all dose cohorts at three timepoints. Sequencing used immunoSEQ multiplex PCR; TCRdb keeps in-frame clones, though not all of them. The sample holds about 53,000 clones, 85% to 90% seen once. The clonotype comes from an adult with an advanced solid tumor such as melanoma, head and neck, liver or kidney cancer. V gene TRBV7-2 combines with J gene TRBJ1-6, with TRBD1 identical over 7 bases. This material consisted of CD4+ or CD8+ T cells sorted from blood, taken in a trial of the OX40 agonist ivuxolimab. CDR3 sequence reads: CASSLQSDRRLTLHF. CDR3 nucleotide sequence: TGTGCCAGCAGCTTACAATCGGACAGGCGTTTGACCCTCCACTTT.